This T cell receptor (beta chain) came from a study of cytomegalovirus exposure and HLA in healthy donors. For the study at large: Researchers previously reported finding fewer than 120 million unique TCR beta sequences from roughly 170 million T cells.

To note about this clone: The antigen remains unidentified.

The primer mix had 60 Vbeta and 13 Jbeta primers. Libraries were prepared by immunoSEQ multiplex PCR; TCRdb keeps only in-frame clonotypes and omits some of them. The sample lists fewer than 150,000 clones; about 76% were seen once. Findings of the study overall: TCR beta sequences reportedly predicted the HLA-A and HLA-B alleles of most subjects accurately. Likely technical artifact: a cluster of highly shared sequence variants. Fewer N-insertions than the 666-donor mean were reportedly shown by an Asian-associated ancestry cluster in a later analysis.

Per the germline V gene, CDR1 is ENHRY and CDR2 is SYGVKD. This CDR3 region has 16 residues. V lost 3 bases and J lost 2; bases outside the gene matches: 7. This clonotype originated in a man younger than 35 in good health and CMV-seronegative. The chain uses TRBV10-3 and TRBJ2-7; the match to TRBD1 covers 10 bases. Specimen: PBMCs. As DNA, the CDR3 is TGTGCCATCAGTGACCGGGACAGGGGTGAAGCCTACGAGCAGTACTTC. This gives the protein CAISDRDRGEAYEQYF.